This T cell receptor (beta chain) came from a study of neurological immune-mediated disorders. PBMCs stored at -80 C, numbering 2 million, were the origin of the unsorted libraries. This clonotype is classed as medium-sized. What it recognizes is unknown. The team produced cDNA through 5'RACE using 10-nucleotide random UMIs. TCRdb passed the 5' RACE reads through MiXCR, listing each CDR3 protein once. The table lists roughly 16,000 distinct CDR3 sequences, under 15% of them singletons, with roughly 15% in the top ten. General study points: No CDR3 amino acid sequences were shared by expanded clones across subjects, suggesting private repertoires in all groups. It was HTLV-1-associated myelopathy that showed the most TCR clonal expansion, while multiple sclerosis showed the least, falling below healthy controls.

There are 13 residues in the CDR3. Germline V lookup: CDR1 MNHNS, CDR2 SASEGT. Trimming left V 5 bases short and J 10 bases short, with 15 bases between. The receptor's source is a man aged 55 to 70 with HTLV-1-associated myelopathy (HAM/TSP). V and J are TRBV6-1 and TRBJ1-5; D may be TRBD1 (5 bases). What was sequenced was PBMCs. Here the CDR3 DNA reads TGTGCCAGCAGTCCAGGGCCTCCAAGACCCCAGCATTTT. Translating it yields CASSPGPPRPQHF.